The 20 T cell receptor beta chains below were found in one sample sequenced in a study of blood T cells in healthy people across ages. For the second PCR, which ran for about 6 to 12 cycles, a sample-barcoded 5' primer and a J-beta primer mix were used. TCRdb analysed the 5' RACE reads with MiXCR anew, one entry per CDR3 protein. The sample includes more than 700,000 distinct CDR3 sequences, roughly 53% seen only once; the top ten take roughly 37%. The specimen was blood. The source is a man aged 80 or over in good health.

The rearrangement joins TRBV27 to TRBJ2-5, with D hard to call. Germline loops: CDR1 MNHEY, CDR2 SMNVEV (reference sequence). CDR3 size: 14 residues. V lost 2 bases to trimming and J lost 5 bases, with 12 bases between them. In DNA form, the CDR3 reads TGTGCCAGCAGTTTAAACAGCCTAGGGGAGACCCAGTACTTC. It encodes CASSLNSLGETQYF.

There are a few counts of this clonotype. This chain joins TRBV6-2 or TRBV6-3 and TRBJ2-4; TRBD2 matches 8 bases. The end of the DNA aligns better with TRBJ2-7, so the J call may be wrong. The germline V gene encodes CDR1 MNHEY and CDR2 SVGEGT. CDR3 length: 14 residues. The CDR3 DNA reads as TGTGCCAGCAGCCTACTAGCGGACGGAGCCGAGCAGTACTTC. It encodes CASSLLADGAEQYF.

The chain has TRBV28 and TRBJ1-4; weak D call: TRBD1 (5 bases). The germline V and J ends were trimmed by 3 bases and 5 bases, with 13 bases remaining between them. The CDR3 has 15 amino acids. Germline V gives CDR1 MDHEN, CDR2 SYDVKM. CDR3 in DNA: TGTGCCAGCAGTTTTAGAGGGGAGGTCAATGAAAAACTGTTTTTT. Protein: CASSFRGEVNEKLFF.

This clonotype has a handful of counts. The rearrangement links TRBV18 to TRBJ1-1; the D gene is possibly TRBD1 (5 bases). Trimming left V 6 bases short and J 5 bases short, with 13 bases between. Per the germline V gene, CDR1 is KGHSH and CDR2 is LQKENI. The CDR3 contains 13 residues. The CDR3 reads CASSYEGATEAFF. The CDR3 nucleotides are TGTGCCAGCTCTTATGAAGGGGCAACTGAAGCTTTCTTT.

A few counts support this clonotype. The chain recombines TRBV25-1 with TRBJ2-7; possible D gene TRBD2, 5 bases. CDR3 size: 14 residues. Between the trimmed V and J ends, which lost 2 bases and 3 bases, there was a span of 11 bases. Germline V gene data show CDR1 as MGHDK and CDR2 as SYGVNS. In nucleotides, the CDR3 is TGTGCCAGCAGTGAAGCCCGGGATAGCTACGAGCAGTACTTC. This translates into CASSEARDSYEQYF.

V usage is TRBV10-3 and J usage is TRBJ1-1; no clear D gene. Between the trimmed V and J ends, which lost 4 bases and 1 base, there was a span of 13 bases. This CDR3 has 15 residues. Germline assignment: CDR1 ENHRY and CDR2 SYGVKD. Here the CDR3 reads CAISAQTRANTEAFF. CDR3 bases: TGTGCCATCAGTGCCCAGACGAGGGCGAACACTGAAGCTTTCTTT.

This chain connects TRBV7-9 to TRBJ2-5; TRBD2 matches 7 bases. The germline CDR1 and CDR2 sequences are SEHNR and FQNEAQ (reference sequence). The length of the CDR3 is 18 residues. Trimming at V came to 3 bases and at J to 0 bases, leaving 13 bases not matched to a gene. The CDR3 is CASSFSRSSGAHQETQYF. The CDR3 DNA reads TGTGCCAGCAGCTTTTCCAGGTCTAGCGGAGCACACCAAGAGACCCAGTACTTC.

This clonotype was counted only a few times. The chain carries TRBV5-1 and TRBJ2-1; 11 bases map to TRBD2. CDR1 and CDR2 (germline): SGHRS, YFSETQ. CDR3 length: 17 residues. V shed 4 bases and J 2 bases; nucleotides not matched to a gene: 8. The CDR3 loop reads CASSPGTSGGAYNEQFF. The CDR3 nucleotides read TGCGCCAGCAGCCCGGGGACTAGCGGAGGGGCCTACAATGAGCAGTTCTTC.

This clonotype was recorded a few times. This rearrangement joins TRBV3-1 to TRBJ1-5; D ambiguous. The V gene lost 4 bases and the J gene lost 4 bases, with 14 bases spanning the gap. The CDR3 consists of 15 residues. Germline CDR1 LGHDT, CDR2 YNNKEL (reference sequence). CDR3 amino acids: CASSLAGLENQPQHF. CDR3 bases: TGTGCCAGCAGCCTTGCCGGACTTGAAAATCAGCCCCAGCATTTT.

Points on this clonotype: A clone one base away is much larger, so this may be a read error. The CDR3 is CASSLELASGRYTYF. Written as DNA, the CDR3 is TGTGCCAGCAGCTTAGAACTAGCTAGTGGCAGATACACGTATTTT. The V call is TRBV7-2, the J call TRBJ2-3, with D tentatively TRBD2 (6 bases). Germline assignment: CDR1 SGHTA and CDR2 FQGNSA. The ends were cut back, 1 base at V and 14 bases at J, with 22 bases in the middle. The CDR3 is made up of 15 amino acids. The full variable domain, its missing parts supplied by reference TRBV7-2 and TRBJ2-3, is GAGVSQSPSNKVTEKGKDVELRCDPISGHTALYWYRQSLGQGLEFLIYFQGNSAPDKSGLPSDRFSAERTGGSVSTLTIQRTQQEDSAVYLCASSLELASGRYTYFGPGTRLTVL.

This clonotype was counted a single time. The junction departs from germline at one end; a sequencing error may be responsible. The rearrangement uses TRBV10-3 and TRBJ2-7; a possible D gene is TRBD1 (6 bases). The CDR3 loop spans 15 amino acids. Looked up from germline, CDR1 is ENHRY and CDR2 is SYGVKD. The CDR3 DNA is TGTGCTATCAGGGGTACAGGGCCTTCCTCCTACGAGCAGTACTTC. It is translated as CAIRGTGPSSYEQYF.

The CDR3 loop is CSARNLPVDYNEQYF. The CDR3 DNA reads TGCAGTGCTAGGAACCTCCCAGTAGACTACAATGAGCAGTACTTC. The chain employs TRBV20-1 and TRBJ2-1; a possible D gene is TRBD2 (5 bases). The J call may be in error: the DNA end matches TRBJ2-7 better. The CDR3 sequence is 15 residues long. CDR1 and CDR2 (germline): DFQATT, SNEGSKA (reference sequence).

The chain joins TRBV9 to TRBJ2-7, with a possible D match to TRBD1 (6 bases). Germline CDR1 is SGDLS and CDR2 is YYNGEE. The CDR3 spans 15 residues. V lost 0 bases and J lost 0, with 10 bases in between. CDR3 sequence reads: CASSVAPDSSYEQYF. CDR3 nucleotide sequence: TGTGCCAGCAGCGTAGCTCCGGACAGCTCCTACGAGCAGTACTTC.

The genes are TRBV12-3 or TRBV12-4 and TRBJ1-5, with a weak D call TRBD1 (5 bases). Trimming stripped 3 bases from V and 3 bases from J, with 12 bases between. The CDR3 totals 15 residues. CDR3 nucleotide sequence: TGTGCCAGCAGTTTGGGGCTCGGATCCAATCAGCCCCAGCATTTT. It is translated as CASSLGLGSNQPQHF.

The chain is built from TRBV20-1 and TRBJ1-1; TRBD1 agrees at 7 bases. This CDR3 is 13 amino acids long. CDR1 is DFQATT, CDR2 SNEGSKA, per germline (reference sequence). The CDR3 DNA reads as TGCAGAGTCTTCGGACAGGTTTCCACTGAAGCTTTCTTT. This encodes CRVFGQVSTEAFF.

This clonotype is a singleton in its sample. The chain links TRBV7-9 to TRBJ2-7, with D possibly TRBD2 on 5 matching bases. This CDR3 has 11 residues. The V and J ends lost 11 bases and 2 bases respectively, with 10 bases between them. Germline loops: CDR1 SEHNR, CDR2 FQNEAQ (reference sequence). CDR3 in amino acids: CAAGGAYEQYF. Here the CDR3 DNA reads TGTGCCGCGGGCGGAGCCTACGAGCAGTACTTC.

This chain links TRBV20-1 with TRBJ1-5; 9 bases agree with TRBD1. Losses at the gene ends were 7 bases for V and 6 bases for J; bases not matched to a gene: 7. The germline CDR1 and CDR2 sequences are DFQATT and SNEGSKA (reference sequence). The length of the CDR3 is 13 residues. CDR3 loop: CSGRDREAQPQHF. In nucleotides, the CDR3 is TGCAGTGGGAGGGACAGGGAAGCTCAGCCCCAGCATTTT.

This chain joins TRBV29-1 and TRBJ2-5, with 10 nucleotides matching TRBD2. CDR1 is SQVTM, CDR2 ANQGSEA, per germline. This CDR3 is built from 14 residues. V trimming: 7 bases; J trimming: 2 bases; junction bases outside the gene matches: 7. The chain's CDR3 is CSARLAGLQETQYF. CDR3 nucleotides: TGCAGCGCCCGACTAGCGGGTCTTCAAGAGACCCAGTACTTC.

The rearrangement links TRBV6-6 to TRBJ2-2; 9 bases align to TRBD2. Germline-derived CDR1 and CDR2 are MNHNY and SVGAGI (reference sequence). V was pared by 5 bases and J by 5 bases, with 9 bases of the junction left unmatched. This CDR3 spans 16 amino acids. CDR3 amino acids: CASSPSAGGVTGELFF. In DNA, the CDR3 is TGTGCCAGCAGTCCCTCAGCGGGAGGTGTAACCGGGGAGCTGTTTTTT.

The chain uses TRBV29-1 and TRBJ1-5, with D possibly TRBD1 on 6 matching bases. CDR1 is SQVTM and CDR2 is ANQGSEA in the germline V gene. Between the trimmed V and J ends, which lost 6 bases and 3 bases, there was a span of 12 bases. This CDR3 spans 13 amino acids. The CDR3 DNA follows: TGCAGCGTGAATCAGGGGCCCAATCAGCCCCAGCATTTT. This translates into CSVNQGPNQPQHF. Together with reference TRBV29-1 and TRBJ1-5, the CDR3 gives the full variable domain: SAVISQKPSRDICQRGTSLTIQCQVDSQVTMMFWYRQQPGQSLTLIATANQGSEATYESGFVIDKFPISRPNLTFSTLTVSNMSPEDSSIYLCSVNQGPNQPQHFGDGTRLSIL.